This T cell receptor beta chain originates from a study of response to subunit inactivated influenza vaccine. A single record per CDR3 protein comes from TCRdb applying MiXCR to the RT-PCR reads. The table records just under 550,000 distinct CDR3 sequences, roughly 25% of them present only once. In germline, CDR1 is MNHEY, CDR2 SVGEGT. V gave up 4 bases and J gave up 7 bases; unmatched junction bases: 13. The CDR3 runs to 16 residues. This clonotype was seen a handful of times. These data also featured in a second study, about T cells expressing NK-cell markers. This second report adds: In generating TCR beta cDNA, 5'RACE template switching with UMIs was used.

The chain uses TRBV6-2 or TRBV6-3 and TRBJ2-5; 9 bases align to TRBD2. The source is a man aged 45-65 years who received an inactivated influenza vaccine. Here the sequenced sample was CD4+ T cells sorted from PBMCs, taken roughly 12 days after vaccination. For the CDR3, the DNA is TGTGCCAGCAGTTTCCCCTTAGCGGGGGCGTCATGGACCCAGTACTTC. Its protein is CASSFPLAGASWTQYF.